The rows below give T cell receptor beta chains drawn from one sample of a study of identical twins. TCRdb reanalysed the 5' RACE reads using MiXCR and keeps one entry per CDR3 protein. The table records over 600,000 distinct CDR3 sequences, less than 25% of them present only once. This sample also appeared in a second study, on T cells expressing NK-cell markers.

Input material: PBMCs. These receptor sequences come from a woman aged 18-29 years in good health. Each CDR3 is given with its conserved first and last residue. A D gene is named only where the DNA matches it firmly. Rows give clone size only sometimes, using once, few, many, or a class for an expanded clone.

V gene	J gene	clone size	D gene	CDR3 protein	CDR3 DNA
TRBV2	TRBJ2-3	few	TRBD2	CASDTGTSGTPTQYF	TGTGCCAGCGATACCGGGACTAGCGGGACTCCTACGCAGTATTTT
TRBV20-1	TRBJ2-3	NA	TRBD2	CSADLNSGRNGNTDTQYF	TGCAGTGCCGACCTTAATAGCGGGAGAAATGGGAACACAGATACGCAGTATTTT
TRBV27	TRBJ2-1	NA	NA	CASSPRTVYNEQFF	TGTGCCAGCAGTCCTCGGACAGTCTACAATGAGCAGTTCTTC
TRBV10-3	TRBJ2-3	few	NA	CAISESEATRTDTQYF	TGTGCCATCAGTGAGTCCGAGGCTACCCGCACAGATACGCAGTATTTT
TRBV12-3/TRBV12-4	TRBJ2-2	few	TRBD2	CASNKLAENTGELFF	TGTGCCAGCAATAAACTAGCGGAAAACACCGGGGAGCTGTTTTTT
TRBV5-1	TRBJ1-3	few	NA	CASGAGDHSGNTIYF	TGCGCCAGCGGCGCAGGGGACCACTCTGGAAACACCATATATTTT
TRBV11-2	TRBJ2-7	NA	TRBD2	CASSSPRLAGGEQYF	TGTGCCAGCAGCTCCCCCCGACTAGCGGGGGGCGAGCAGTACTTC
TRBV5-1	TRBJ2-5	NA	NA	CASSRRTSAETQYF	TGCGCCAGCAGCCGTAGAACTAGTGCAGAGACCCAGTACTTC
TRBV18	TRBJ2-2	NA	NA	CASSPVLANTGELFF	TGTGCCAGCTCACCAGTGCTAGCGAACACCGGGGAGCTGTTTTTT
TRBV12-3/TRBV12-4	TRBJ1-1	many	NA	CASSFYSYTEAFF	TGTGCCAGCAGTTTCTATAGCTACACTGAAGCTTTCTTT
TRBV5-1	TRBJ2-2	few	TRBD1	CASSYLGTGNTGELFF	TGCGCCAGCAGCTATCTCGGGACAGGGAACACCGGGGAGCTGTTTTTT
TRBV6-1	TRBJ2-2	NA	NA	CASKIHGELFF	TGTGCCAGCAAGATTCACGGGGAGCTGTTTTTT
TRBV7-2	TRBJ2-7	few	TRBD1	CASSLILGQHYEQYF	TGTGCCAGCAGCTTAATCCTGGGACAGCATTACGAGCAGTACTTC
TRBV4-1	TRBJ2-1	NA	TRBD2	CASSSRGTSGGNEQFF	TGCGCCAGCAGCAGCAGGGGGACTAGCGGGGGCAATGAGCAGTTCTTC
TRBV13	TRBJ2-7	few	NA	CASSFPDQNEQYF	TGTGCCAGCAGCTTCCCGGACCAGAACGAGCAGTACTTC